This T cell receptor (beta chain) was sequenced in a study of tumor-infiltrating lymphocytes in primary liver carcinoma (dated by TCRdb to about 2017). Regarding the study in general: Between late 2015 and early 2016, a few patients in China with histopathologically diagnosed primary liver carcinoma had surgical resection. Of the five patients, three men and two women aged 30 to 69 years, four had hepatocellular carcinoma and one had combined HCC and intrahepatic cholangiocarcinoma. The five patients had tumors of stage T1-T3 N0M0, with maximum diameters ranging from about 4 to 11 cm. Each sample produced about 3.5 to 7.13 million productive TCRbeta reads, and read depth showed no significant difference between tissue types. For each liver tumor, the study sampled five regions along with adjacent normal tissue and blood, and applied TCRbeta repertoire sequencing, expression microarrays and whole-exome sequencing. A total of approximately 35 specimens from 5 patients, comprising about 25 tumor regions, 5 adjacent noncancerous liver tissues and 5 peripheral blood samples, were covered by TCRbeta repertoire sequencing. Repertoires from technical replicates were highly reproducible, with mean shared-clone rates roughly 0.86 and correlation coefficients above 0.98. Overall study outcomes, separate from this receptor: A significantly larger repertoire fraction was made up by the top 250 clones in tumors than in blood (p = 0.039). Repertoire overlap was higher between tumor regions (mean about 36%) than tumor-adjacent (approximately 17%) or tumor-blood (about 14%) pairs, consistent with antigen-driven expansion. Only the TCR beta chain was sequenced, which likely underestimates true repertoire diversity because unpaired alpha chains were not captured. Only a few patients were included in the study, and the authors note that the findings should be validated in a larger study. Because the samples were bulk and unsorted, CD4+ and CD8+ T cell repertoires could not be compared.

In regard to this clonotype: It has no known antigen specificity. A junction end diverges from the germline sequence, so it may reflect a read error.

The CDR3 measures 15 amino acids from cysteine to phenylalanine. Here the CDR3 DNA is all that survives: 45 bases in frame from base 1. Taken from the germline V gene (reference sequence), the CDR1 and CDR2 loops are PRHDT and FYEKMQ. Starting from 450 to 500 ng total RNA, TCRbeta-specific cDNA was produced by reverse transcription with a constant-region primer and ProtoScript II reverse transcriptase. TCRbeta libraries were built with three nested multiplex PCR rounds, a slightly modified ARM-PCR procedure. Multiplex TRBV1-TRBV30 forward primers and a Cbeta reverse primer were used in the first two PCR rounds, each of which was run for approximately 10 cycles. Sample barcodes and Illumina adapters were added in a final 25-cycle PCR with Deep VentR polymerase. Before sequencing, amplicons of 200-500 bp were gel-purified using a QIAquick gel extraction kit. An Illumina HiSeq 2500 was used to sequence the TCRbeta amplicons with 250-bp paired-end reads. Per the authors' processing: Reads were quality-trimmed with Trimmomatic v0.33, and paired reads were merged with FLASH v1.2.11 to recover full CDR3 sequences. MiGEC v1.2.1b assigned V, D and J germline segments to the rearranged TCRbeta sequences. Clonotype statistics and Shannon-Wiener diversity indices were computed with VDJtools v1.0.0. To reduce sampling bias, subsequent analyses other than the diversity analysis used only the 250 most abundant clonotypes in each sample. Clones were called with MiXCR by TCRdb after fastp trimmed the public reads at Q25, and only in-frame beta chains were retained. Rows with one shared CDR3 protein collapse into an entry with the most common genes and DNA. These V and J calls are TCRdb output, not the study's own analysis. In all, the sample holds fewer than 400,000 distinct CDR3 sequences, and around three fifths of those were seen once. Roughly 9% of the sample is taken by the ten largest.

TRIzol reagent was used to extract blood RNA from unsorted whole blood, while the DNeasy Blood & Tissue kit provided the germline DNA. Patients had chronic HBV infection and were treatment-naive at sampling. Four milliliters of peripheral blood were collected into K2EDTA tubes before surgery. The V gene is TRBV13 and the J gene is TRBJ1-6; TRBD1 aligns with 8 central bases. The sample was peripheral blood. This sequence was found in a man aged 35-49 years with primary liver carcinoma and hepatitis B virus infection. The CDR3: CASSSTWTGNSPLHF. The DNA sequence is given as TGTGCCAGCAGCTCAACCTGGACAGGGAATTCACCCCTCCACTTC.